This T cell receptor (beta chain) derives from a study of blood T cell repertoires in COVID-19. Study-wide background: COVID-19 samples, acute and convalescent, were from the United States, Italy and Spain. PBMCs, B-cell-depleted T cells, or T cells were the source of the cDNA or gDNA that made up the material.

Measured with immunoSEQ multiplex PCR; TCRdb has only the in-frame clones, and not every one. The sample has 270,000 or so clones, roughly 85% seen once. The junction had 8 bases not matched to a gene; V was cut back by 6 bases and J by 1 base. Germline V gene data show CDR1 as MDHEN and CDR2 as SYDVKM. CDR3 length: 17 amino acids. J is TRBJ2-1 and V is TRBV28; 11 positions agree with TRBD2. The sequencing sample was made of peripheral blood. The sequence was obtained from a human donor in a cohort sampled during active COVID-19. CDR3 amino acids: CASRLRLAGISYNEQFF. In DNA form, the CDR3 reads TGTGCCAGCAGACTTAGACTAGCGGGAATATCCTACAATGAGCAGTTCTTC.